This entry lists 12 T cell receptor beta chains sequenced from one sample in a study of neurological immune-mediated disorders (dated by TCRdb to between 2018 and 2021). Receptor libraries were prepared by 5' RACE. Sequencing used an Illumina HiSeq 2500. TCRdb ran its own pipeline on the public reads, namely fastp trimming at Q25 and MiXCR clone calling, and kept in-frame beta chains. Records with the same CDR3 protein are collapsed into one entry carrying the most frequent genes and DNA. The sample yields tens of thousands of distinct CDR3 sequences; roughly 15% were counted once. 4.6% of the sample goes to the ten largest clones. The label giving this sample's time point can be read as: longitudinal time-point 1 (baseline). The sequenced sample consisted of PBMCs. Receptors originate from a female donor with HTLV-1-associated myelopathy (HAM/TSP).

This clonotype has ten or more counts. The chain carries TRBV11-2 and TRBJ2-1; no firm D call. This CDR3 comprises 13 residues. V was clipped by 4 bases and J by 3 bases, with 7 bases between them. CDR1 and CDR2 from the germline V gene are SGHAT and FQNNGV. The CDR3 DNA follows: TGTGCCAGCAGCTCCCAGGTCTACAATGAGCAGTTCTTC. This translates into CASSSQVYNEQFF.

This clonotype was observed a few times. The gene calls are TRBV5-1 and TRBJ2-7, with D maybe TRBD1 (6 bases). The CDR3 is 16 amino acids. From germline, CDR1 is SGHRS and CDR2 YFSETQ. V lost 3 bases, J lost 7 bases, and 23 bases lay in between. The CDR3 coding sequence is TGCGCCAGCAGCTCTCCTACAGGGATAAGTGGTTTTGAGCAGTACTTC. This translates into CASSSPTGISGFEQYF.

This clonotype was found many times. The chain employs TRBV11-3 and TRBJ2-7; TRBD2 matches 13 bases. Germline V gene sequence: CDR1 SGHNT, CDR2 YENEEA. The CDR3 has 14 amino acids. V gave up 4 bases and J gave up 6 bases; unmatched junction bases: 3. CDR3 in DNA: TGTGCCAGCAGCTCAGGGACTAGCGGGGCCGAGCAGTACTTC. Its protein product is CASSSGTSGAEQYF.

This clonotype has only a few counts. Since a much larger clone is just one base distant, this may be a read error. The V call is TRBV5-1, the J call TRBJ2-5, with 8 bases aligning to TRBD2. This CDR3 has 16 amino acids. Per the germline V gene, CDR1 is SGHRS and CDR2 is YFSETQ. CDR3 sequence (DNA): TGCGCCAGCAGCTTGTTTCGGAGCGGGGGACAAGAGACCAAGTACTTC. Translated, it gives CASSLFRSGGQETKYF.

This clonotype was seen at least ten times. The V call is TRBV5-1, the J call TRBJ2-2; tentatively, D is TRBD1 (6 bases). Trimming stripped 2 bases from V and 3 bases from J, with 11 bases between. Per germline, CDR1 SGHRS and CDR2 YFSETQ. This CDR3 is 15 amino acids long. The CDR3 DNA sequence: TGCGCCAGCAGCTTACCCTGGACAGACACCGGGGAGCTGTTTTTT. The encoded protein is CASSLPWTDTGELFF.

Notes on this clonotype: A much bigger clone sits one base away, suggesting this may be a read error. The J gene is TRBJ2-2, the V gene TRBV10-2; possible D gene TRBD1, 5 bases. The germline V gene has CDR1 WSHSY and CDR2 SAAADI. There are 13 residues in the CDR3. The CDR3 nucleotides are TGCGACAGCAGGGAAGTAAACACCGGGGAGCTGTTTTTT. This sequence encodes CDSREVNTGELFF.

This clonotype was observed at least ten times. The chain employs TRBV7-9 and TRBJ2-2; D tentatively fits TRBD1 or TRBD2 (6 bases each). CDR1 is SEHNR and CDR2 is FQNEAQ in the germline V gene (reference sequence). Trimming cost V 2 bases and J 4 bases, with 8 bases left between them. The CDR3 spans 14 residues. This CDR3 is CASSLKGGTGELFF. DNA of the CDR3: TGTGCCAGCAGCTTAAAGGGGGGCACCGGGGAGCTGTTTTTT.

The table lists this clonotype with many counts. This rearrangement joins TRBV7-8 to TRBJ1-2, with TRBD1 matching 8 bases. CDR1 and CDR2 from the germline V gene are SGHVS and FQNEAQ. Unmatched junction bases numbered 9, after V lost 5 bases and J lost 4 bases. CDR3 length: 15 residues. The CDR3 DNA is TGTGCCAGCAGCCTCCTGACAGGGGATGTCTATGGCTACACCTTC. Encoded protein: CASSLLTGDVYGYTF.

This clonotype came up many times. The chain has TRBV5-1 and TRBJ2-1; 8 bases line up with TRBD1. The CDR3 is 14 residues long. The germline CDR1 and CDR2 sequences are SGHRS and YFSETQ. The V segment lost 2 bases and the J segment 6 bases; nucleotides outside the gene matches: 4. CDR3 loop: CASSLTTGVNEQFF. CDR3 nucleotide sequence: TGCGCCAGCAGCTTAACGACAGGGGTCAATGAGCAGTTCTTC.

In its sample, this clonotype was seen many times. V is TRBV20-1 and J is TRBJ2-1; tentatively, D is TRBD2 (6 bases). The length of the CDR3 is 15 residues. Per the germline V gene, CDR1 is DFQATT and CDR2 is SNEGSKA (reference sequence). Trimming removed 5 bases from V and 0 bases from J, with 14 bases in between. The CDR3 here is CSAVGDSSSYNEQFF. The CDR3 DNA follows: TGCAGTGCTGTCGGGGACTCCAGCTCCTACAATGAGCAGTTCTTC.

This clonotype came up a few times. The chain recombines TRBV20-1 with TRBJ2-3, with unresolved D. The germline V and J ends were trimmed by 2 bases and 3 bases, with 9 bases remaining between them. Germline lookup yields CDR1 DFQATT and CDR2 SNEGSKA (reference sequence). This CDR3 is 13 amino acids long. The DNA for the CDR3 is TGCAGTGCTAGATACGCGGTTACAGATACGCAGTATTTT. Translated, it gives CSARYAVTDTQYF.

This clonotype was seen many times. This chain uses TRBV9 with TRBJ1-1; no clear D gene. The germline V gene has CDR1 SGDLS and CDR2 YYNGEE. Deletions cut 0 bases from V and 1 base from J, with 4 bases between. This CDR3 has 13 residues. The CDR3 sequence is CASSVEENTEAFF. The CDR3 bases are TGTGCCAGCAGCGTAGAGGAGAACACTGAAGCTTTCTTT.